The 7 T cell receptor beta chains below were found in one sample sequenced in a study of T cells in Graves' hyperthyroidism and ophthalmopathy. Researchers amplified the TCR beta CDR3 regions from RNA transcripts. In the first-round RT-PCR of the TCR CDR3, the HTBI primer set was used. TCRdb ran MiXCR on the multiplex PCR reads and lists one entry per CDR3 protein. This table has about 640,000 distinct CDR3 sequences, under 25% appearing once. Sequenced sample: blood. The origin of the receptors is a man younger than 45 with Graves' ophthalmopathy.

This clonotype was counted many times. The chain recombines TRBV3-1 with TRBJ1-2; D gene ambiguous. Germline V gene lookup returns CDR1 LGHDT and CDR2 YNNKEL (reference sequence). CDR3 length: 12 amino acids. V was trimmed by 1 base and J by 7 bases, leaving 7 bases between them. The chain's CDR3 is CASSQASAGYTF. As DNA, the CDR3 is TGTGCCAGCAGCCAAGCGAGCGCTGGCTACACCTTC.

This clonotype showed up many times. Written as DNA, the CDR3 is TGTGCCTGGAGTCGACAGGGGGTTGGTGAGCAGTTCTTC. Its protein is CAWSRQGVGEQFF. V usage is TRBV30 and J usage is TRBJ2-1; 9 nucleotides align to TRBD1. J was trimmed by 9 bases and V by 2 bases; bases with no gene match: 5. CDR3 length: 13 amino acids. In germline, CDR1 is GTSNPN, CDR2 SVGIG (reference sequence). The full variable domain, completed using reference TRBV30 and TRBJ2-1, is SQTIHQWPATLVQPVGSPLSLECTVEGTSNPNLYWYRQAAGRGLQLLFYSVGIGQISSEVPQNLSASRPQDRQFILSSKKLLLSDSGFYLCAWSRQGVGEQFFGPGTRLTVL.

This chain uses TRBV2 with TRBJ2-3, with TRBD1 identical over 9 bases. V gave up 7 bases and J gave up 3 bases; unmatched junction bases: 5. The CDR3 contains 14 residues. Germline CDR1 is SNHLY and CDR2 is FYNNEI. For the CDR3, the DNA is TGTGCCAGCAAGTCAGGGACAGGGACAGATACGCAGTATTTT. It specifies CASKSGTGTDTQYF.

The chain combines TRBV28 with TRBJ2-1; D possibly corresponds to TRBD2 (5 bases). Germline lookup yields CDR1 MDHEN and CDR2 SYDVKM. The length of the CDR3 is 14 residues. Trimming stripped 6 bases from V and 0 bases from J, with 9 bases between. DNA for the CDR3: TGTGCCAGCAGGGGAGAGGCCTCCTACAATGAGCAGTTCTTC. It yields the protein CASRGEASYNEQFF.

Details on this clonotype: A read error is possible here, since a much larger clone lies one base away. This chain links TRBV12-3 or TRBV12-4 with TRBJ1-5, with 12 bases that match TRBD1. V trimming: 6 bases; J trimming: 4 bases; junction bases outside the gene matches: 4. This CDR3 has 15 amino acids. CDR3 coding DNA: TGTGCCAGCAGGGGACAGGGGGCGATGAATCAGCCCCAGCATTTT. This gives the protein CASRGQGAMNQPQHF.

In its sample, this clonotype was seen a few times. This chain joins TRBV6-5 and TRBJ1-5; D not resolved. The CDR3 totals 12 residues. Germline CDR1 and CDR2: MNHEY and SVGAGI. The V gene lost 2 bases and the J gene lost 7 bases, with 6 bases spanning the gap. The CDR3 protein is CASSYTRQPQHF. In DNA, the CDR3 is TGTGCCAGCAGTTACACCCGGCAGCCCCAGCATTTT.

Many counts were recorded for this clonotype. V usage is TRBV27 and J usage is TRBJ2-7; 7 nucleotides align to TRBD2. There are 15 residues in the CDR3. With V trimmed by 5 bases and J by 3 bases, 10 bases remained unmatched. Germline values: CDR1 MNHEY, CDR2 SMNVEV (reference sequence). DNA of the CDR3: TGTGCCAGCAGTCCTAGGCTAGCGGACGGCTACGAGCAGTACTTC. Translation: CASSPRLADGYEQYF.